Listed below are T cell receptor beta chains from one sample, sequenced in a study of shared clonotypes between healthy human individuals. Some clones are missing from TCRdb's copy, which holds only in-frame ones; the method was immunoSEQ multiplex PCR. The sample has around 2.1 million clones; approximately 94% are singletons. Input material: naive CD4+ T cells sorted from blood. The receptors stem from a man between 18 and 35 years old in good health. Both conserved end residues are part of each CDR3. The D gene is left open where the match is weak. Some rows mark clone size as missing; the rest say once, few, many or name a class of expanded clone.

J,length,D,V,size,CDR3,DNA
TRBJ1-1,11,.,TRBV7-9,.,CASAENTEAFF,TGTGCCAGCGCCGAGAACACTGAAGCTTTCTTT
TRBJ2-7,13,TRBD2,TRBV5-4,.,CASSSGGGNEQYF,TGTGCCAGCAGCTCGGGCGGGGGAAACGAGCAGTACTTC
TRBJ1-2,13,.,TRBV6-1,.,CASRAGVGYGYTF,TGTGCCAGCAGGGCAGGGGTTGGCTATGGCTACACCTTC
TRBJ1-6,15,.,TRBV6-6,.,CASSGSDGANSPLHF,TGTGCCAGCAGTGGCTCGGACGGAGCTAATTCACCCCTCCACTTT
TRBJ2-7,15,TRBD2,TRBV5-1,.,CASSLVIGGRGEQYF,TGCGCCAGCAGCTTGGTGATTGGCGGGAGGGGCGAGCAGTACTTC
TRBJ2-7,15,.,TRBV19,.,CASKRGGTSSYEQYF,TGTGCCAGTAAACGAGGCGGGACGAGCTCCTACGAGCAGTACTTC
TRBJ2-2,14,.,TRBV5-1,.,CASSAPLGTGELFF,TGCGCCAGCAGCGCTCCCCTGGGAACCGGGGAGCTGTTTTTT
TRBJ1-2,12,TRBD1,TRBV9,.,CASSADRVGYTF,TGTGCCAGCAGCGCTGACAGGGTCGGCTACACCTTC
TRBJ2-3,16,.,TRBV7-6,.,CASSLAPAGSTDTQYF,TGTGCCAGCAGCTTAGCGCCTGCGGGGAGTACAGATACGCAGTATTTT
TRBJ2-7,15,TRBD1,TRBV2,.,CASRREGQGSYEQYF,TGTGCCAGCAGACGGGAGGGACAGGGGAGTTACGAGCAGTACTTC
TRBJ2-5,14,TRBD2,TRBV30,.,CAWATSGGTETQYF,TGTGCCTGGGCGACTAGCGGGGGAACTGAGACCCAGTACTTC
TRBJ1-5,11,.,TRBV5-8,.,CASSLGESQHF,TGTGCCAGCAGCTTGGGTGAATCCCAGCATTTT
TRBJ1-5,15,.,TRBV10-3,.,CATERDPPADQPQHF,TGTGCCACCGAGCGAGACCCGCCGGCCGATCAGCCCCAGCATTTT
TRBJ1-1,13,TRBD1,TRBV25-1,.,CASLEQGSTEAFF,TGTGCCAGCCTAGAACAGGGGAGCACTGAAGCTTTCTTT
TRBJ2-2,13,.,TRBV10-3,.,CAISGGNTGELFF,TGTGCCATCAGTGGTGGGAACACCGGGGAGCTGTTTTTT
TRBJ2-5,12,.,TRBV29-1,.,CSVRGYQETQYF,TGCAGCGTTCGGGGGTACCAAGAGACCCAGTACTTC
TRBJ2-3,14,.,TRBV6-1,once,CASTRGPGEDTQYF,TGTGCCAGCACGCGGGGGCCGGGGGAAGATACGCAGTATTTT
TRBJ1-4,15,.,TRBV5-1,.,CASSRTTGSNEKLFF,TGCGCCAGCAGCAGGACCACAGGGAGTAATGAAAAACTGTTTTTT
TRBJ2-3,11,.,TRBV6-5,.,CASTNGDTQYF,TGTGCCAGCACAAACGGAGATACGCAGTATTTT
TRBJ2-5,14,.,TRBV5-1,.,CASSIATGQETQYF,TGCGCCAGCAGCATTGCCACAGGACAAGAGACCCAGTACTTC
TRBJ2-7,14,.,TRBV2,.,CASSVWGMGDEQYF,TGTGCCAGCAGTGTATGGGGTATGGGCGACGAGCAGTACTTC
TRBJ2-2,14,.,TRBV28,.,CASHPAGNTGELFF,TGTGCCAGCCATCCCGCCGGGAACACCGGGGAGCTGTTTTTT
TRBJ1-5,15,TRBD1,TRBV6-5,.,CASSPGRTGSQPQHF,TGTGCCAGCAGTCCGGGCCGGACAGGGAGTCAGCCCCAGCATTTT
TRBJ1-5,15,TRBD1,TRBV28,.,CASSMGGQSNQPQHF,TGTGCCAGCAGTATGGGGGGACAGAGCAATCAGCCCCAGCATTTT
TRBJ2-7,14,.,TRBV11-2,once,CASSLDGVGSEQYF,TGTGCCAGCAGCTTAGATGGGGTGGGGTCGGAGCAGTACTTC
TRBJ2-2,15,.,TRBV5-3,.,CARSLWRRVPGELFF,TGTGCCAGAAGCTTGTGGCGGCGGGTACCAGGGGAGCTGTTTTTT
TRBJ2-7,17,TRBD2,TRBV9,.,CASSAEPGTSGSYEQYF,TGTGCCAGCAGCGCGGAACCTGGGACTAGCGGATCCTACGAGCAGTACTTC
TRBJ1-4,15,.,TRBV29-1,.,CSVEVSGQGNEKLFF,TGCAGCGTTGAAGTCTCAGGGCAGGGGAATGAAAAACTGTTTTTT
TRBJ1-4,15,.,TRBV2,.,CASRGFGLGNEKLFF,TGTGCCAGCAGGGGGTTCGGATTAGGGAATGAAAAACTGTTTTTT
TRBJ1-3,15,.,TRBV5-1,.,CASSLEAGSGNTIYF,TGCGCCAGCAGCTTGGAAGCGGGCTCTGGAAACACCATATATTTT
TRBJ1-6,15,.,TRBV5-8,.,CASSNGWREDSPLHF,TGTGCCAGCAGCAACGGGTGGAGGGAGGACTCACCCCTCCACTTT
TRBJ2-5,15,.,TRBV18,.,CASSPLAAVSETQYF,TGTGCCAGCTCACCGTTGGCAGCGGTATCGGAGACCCAGTACTTC
TRBJ1-5,15,.,TRBV4-1,.,CASSPEDRSNQPQHF,TGCGCCAGCAGCCCCGAGGATAGAAGCAATCAGCCCCAGCATTTT
TRBJ2-7,16,TRBD2,TRBV7-2,.,CASSSLSSGRTYEQYF,TGTGCCAGCAGCTCCTTATCTAGCGGGAGGACCTACGAGCAGTACTTC
TRBJ2-2,12,.,TRBV30,.,CAWTDRTGELFF,TGTGCCTGGACAGATCGGACCGGGGAGCTGTTTTTT
TRBJ2-3,13,.,TRBV7-9,.,CASSLKQGDTQYF,TGTGCCAGCAGCTTAAAACAAGGAGATACGCAGTATTTT
TRBJ2-1,17,TRBD2,TRBV7-9,.,CASSPAGLAGAHNEQFF,TGTGCCAGCAGCCCAGCCGGTCTAGCGGGGGCCCACAATGAGCAGTTCTTC
TRBJ1-2,11,.,TRBV6-1,.,CASSDVYGYTF,TGTGCCAGCAGTGACGTTTATGGCTACACCTTC
TRBJ2-2,15,.,TRBV28,.,CASKTQPANTGELFF,TGTGCCAGCAAGACACAACCCGCGAACACCGGGGAGCTGTTTTTT
TRBJ2-2,13,.,TRBV7-2,.,CASSFHLTGELFF,TGTGCCAGCAGCTTTCATTTGACCGGGGAGCTGTTTTTT
TRBJ2-7,15,.,TRBV7-6,once,CASSLQGSGPWEQYF,TGTGCCAGCAGCTTACAGGGATCTGGCCCGTGGGAGCAGTACTTC
TRBJ2-7,13,.,TRBV10-1,.,CASSESGVHEQYF,TGCGCCAGCAGTGAGTCTGGGGTCCACGAGCAGTACTTC
TRBJ2-6,18,.,TRBV5-1,.,CASSLTGTGTSGANVLTF,TGCGCCAGCAGCCTTACCGGGACGGGGACTTCTGGGGCCAACGTCCTGACTTTC
TRBJ1-5,14,.,TRBV2,.,CASSEDGGNQPQHF,TGTGCCAGCAGTGAGGATGGGGGCAATCAGCCCCAGCATTTT